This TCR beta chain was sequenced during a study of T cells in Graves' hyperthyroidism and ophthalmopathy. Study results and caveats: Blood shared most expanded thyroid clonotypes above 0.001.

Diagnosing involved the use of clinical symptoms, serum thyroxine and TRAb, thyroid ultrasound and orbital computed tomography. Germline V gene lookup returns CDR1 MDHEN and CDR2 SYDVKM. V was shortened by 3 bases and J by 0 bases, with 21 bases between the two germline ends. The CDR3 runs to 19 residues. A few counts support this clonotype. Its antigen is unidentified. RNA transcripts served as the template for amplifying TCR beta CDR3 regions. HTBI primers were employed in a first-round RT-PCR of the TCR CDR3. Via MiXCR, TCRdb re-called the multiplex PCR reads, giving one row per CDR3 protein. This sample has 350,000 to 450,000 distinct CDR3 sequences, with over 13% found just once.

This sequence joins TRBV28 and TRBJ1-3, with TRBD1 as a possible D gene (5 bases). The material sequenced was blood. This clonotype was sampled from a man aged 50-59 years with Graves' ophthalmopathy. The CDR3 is CASSFVQGVVFGSGNTIYF. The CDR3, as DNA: TGTGCCAGCAGTTTTGTCCAGGGTGTAGTCTTTGGCTCTGGAAACACCATATATTTT.